This T cell receptor beta chain was identified during a study of vaccination effects on CD4 cells after COVID-19 (dated 2022 in TCRdb). In terms of the full investigation: In the ViraFEST assay, PBMC were stimulated with viral peptide pools, and TCR sequencing was then used to find antigen-specific CD4+ T cell clonotypes based on their expansion. Post-vaccine samples across the study were collected a median of 72 days after the second dose, with a range of 14 to 241. A few million PBMC per well were cultured with roughly 10 ug/ml peptides in IMDM containing approximately 4.7% human AB serum, approximately 10 IU/ml IL-2 and gentamicin. SARS-CoV-2 spike-specific CD4+ TCR repertoires from before and after mRNA vaccination were compared in COVID-19 convalescent patients and in infection-naive vaccine recipients. The full study included roughly 10 COVID-19 convalescent patients and a few SARS-CoV-2-naive healthy vaccine recipients. Cultures from other donors in the study were sequenced with the Oncomine TCR Beta short-read assay on an Illumina iSeq 100.

Broader findings and caveats from the paper: Both infection-induced and vaccine-induced clones contracted markedly at late post-vaccination timepoints, which is consistent with waning T cell responses. Among healthy vaccine recipients, nearly all vaccine-induced clones were SARS-CoV-2 mono-reactive, and only 1 of 255 was cross-reactive with common cold coronaviruses. Limitations of the study were the small number of convalescent patients and the absence of early post-infection timepoints.

Note on this clone: Its antigen is still unknown. Base-call qualities are not available, and no considerably larger clone is one nucleotide away.

After approximately 11 days of culture, CD4+ T cells were isolated with the EasySep CD4+ T cell isolation kit. Each participant got two doses of an mRNA SARS-CoV-2 vaccine, either BNT162b2 or mRNA-1273. None of the healthy vaccine recipients had a prior SARS-CoV-2 infection, which was confirmed by nucleocapsid antibody tests that came back negative both before and after vaccination. On days 3 and 7, half of the culture medium was replaced with fresh IL-2-containing medium. Unless otherwise noted, each peptide stimulation condition was cultured in triplicate wells. PBMC were separated from whole blood using Ficoll-Paque Plus gradient centrifugation and were then either cryopreserved at -140C or used fresh. The QIAamp micro DNA kit was used to extract genomic DNA from the cultured CD4+ T cells. The CDR3 contains 12 residues, cysteine and phenylalanine counted. Only the CDR3 part of the read is kept: 36 bases, read in frame from the first base. Deletion took 0 bases off V and 7 bases off J, with a span of 6 bases between the germline ends. The germline V gene (reference sequence) gives CDR1 as LGHDT and CDR2 as YNNKEL.

Library preparation employed the immunoSEQ multiplex PCR assay. DNA from the cultured, isolated CD4+ T cells was subjected to TCR beta CDR3 sequencing. The authors' analysis ran thus. Non-productive TCR sequences were removed, reads were trimmed to the CDR3 region, and CDR3s of at least 7 amino acids were retained. Antigen-specific clonotypes were identified using the MANAFEST web app by comparison of expansion in peptide wells against reference cultures. To be called positive, a clone needed expansion at FDR<0.05 compared with the reference and with all other wells, an odds ratio greater than 5, and a frequency greater than 0.1% in two replicate wells. Cross-reactive clonotypes were defined as significantly expanded in SARS-CoV-2 spike wells and in at least one common cold coronavirus spike condition. CDR3 similarity was assessed by Levenshtein distance with the stringdist R package, and unrooted trees were built with ape in R 3.6.1. TCRdb limited this immuneACCESS table to in-frame rearrangements with V and J called. A share of clones is missing; checked studies link under half to unresolved V genes, and the rest is unexplained. V and J calls plus clone size are reproduced from that table; the DNA served to infer D and trimming. This sample lists under 55,000 clones; about three quarters were detected once. Roughly a tenth of the sample goes to the ten largest clones.

The receptor chain draws on TRBV3-1 (or the pseudogene TRBV3-2) and TRBJ1-1; the D gene is possibly TRBD1, with 5 bases matching. This receptor was identified in a human donor who received a COVID-19 vaccine. The sequencing used CD4+ T cells from PBMCs cultured without peptide, collected after COVID-19 vaccination. The CDR3 region: CASSQEGLEAFF. The nucleotide sequence reads as follows: TGTGCCAGCAGCCAAGAGGGACTTGAAGCTTTCTTT.